These T cell receptor beta chains were read from a single sample in a study of blood T cell repertoires in COVID-19. Sequencing was performed with immunoSEQ multiplex PCR; in TCRdb, only in-frame clones are kept and a portion is missing. In the table there are fewer than 300,000 clones, 82% of which are singletons. The sample was peripheral blood. These receptors originate from a woman between 18 and 30 years old with acute or convalescent COVID-19. Each CDR3 is given without its conserved first and last residue. Clone size is shown for a subset of rows, as once, few, many or a class of expanded clone.

cdr3_aa: ASTTSGGESETQY
clone_size: -
j_call: TRBJ2-5
v_call: TRBV6-5

cdr3_aa: ATSGQDITDTQY
clone_size: -
j_call: TRBJ2-3
v_call: TRBV24-1

cdr3_aa: ASRGQGLGGYT
clone_size: -
j_call: TRBJ1-2
v_call: TRBV6-5

cdr3_aa: SVLTKLGNEQF
clone_size: -
j_call: TRBJ2-1
v_call: TRBV29-1

cdr3_aa: ASSQNRGVNTEAF
clone_size: -
j_call: TRBJ1-1
v_call: TRBV7-9

cdr3_aa: ASSPRGTSGGFTGELF
clone_size: -
j_call: TRBJ2-2
v_call: TRBV7-2

cdr3_aa: SASSGSRNEQF
clone_size: -
j_call: TRBJ2-1
v_call: TRBV20-1

cdr3_aa: ASSSQTPRVETQY
clone_size: -
j_call: TRBJ2-5
v_call: TRBV7-9

cdr3_aa: ASRVWGLAGNEQF
clone_size: -
j_call: TRBJ2-1
v_call: TRBV7-9

cdr3_aa: ASSPDETWGDSGLYEQY
clone_size: -
j_call: TRBJ2-7
v_call: TRBV19

cdr3_aa: ASSLQRDSYNEQF
clone_size: few
j_call: TRBJ2-1
v_call: TRBV19

cdr3_aa: ASSIGVRSNQPQH
clone_size: -
j_call: TRBJ1-5
v_call: TRBV19

cdr3_aa: ASSLGEVGYGYT
clone_size: few
j_call: TRBJ1-2
v_call: TRBV7-9

cdr3_aa: ASSLGQGGYGYT
clone_size: once
j_call: TRBJ1-2
v_call: TRBV5-1

cdr3_aa: ASSPPQGFDTQY
clone_size: once
j_call: TRBJ2-3
v_call: TRBV18

cdr3_aa: ASSQDSGAGNTIY
clone_size: -
j_call: TRBJ1-3
v_call: TRBV4-1

cdr3_aa: AISGSAGTSTDTQY
clone_size: -
j_call: TRBJ2-3
v_call: TRBV10-3

cdr3_aa: ASSPGPSGTHEQF
clone_size: few
j_call: TRBJ2-1
v_call: TRBV18

cdr3_aa: ASSIQGAFDTQY
clone_size: -
j_call: TRBJ2-3
v_call: TRBV27

cdr3_aa: ASSPDGLAGDFDEQF
clone_size: once
j_call: TRBJ2-1
v_call: TRBV27

cdr3_aa: ASSLGTGGLNNEQF
clone_size: -
j_call: TRBJ2-1
v_call: TRBV7-9

cdr3_aa: ASSQGLRGRNTEAF
clone_size: -
j_call: TRBJ1-1
v_call: TRBV3-1/TRBV3-2

cdr3_aa: ASSYTGGRAEKLF
clone_size: few
j_call: TRBJ1-4
v_call: TRBV6-5

cdr3_aa: ASTPGGNNQPQH
clone_size: -
j_call: TRBJ1-5
v_call: TRBV19

cdr3_aa: ASSQDRVGWREPPSTDTQY
clone_size: -
j_call: TRBJ2-3
v_call: TRBV4-2

cdr3_aa: ASSQDPPGENSPLH
clone_size: -
j_call: TRBJ1-6
v_call: TRBV4-3

cdr3_aa: ATSDWGTGSTDTQY
clone_size: -
j_call: TRBJ2-3
v_call: TRBV24-1

cdr3_aa: ASSLSGQASYEQY
clone_size: -
j_call: TRBJ2-7
v_call: TRBV28

cdr3_aa: AGRTSGRGHTDTQY
clone_size: few
j_call: TRBJ2-3
v_call: TRBV30

cdr3_aa: ASSSQTEGYT
clone_size: once
j_call: TRBJ1-2
v_call: TRBV7-9